This T cell receptor beta chain appears in the sequencing data of a study of CD8 T cells in ankylosing spondylitis. Study-wide points: What appeared characteristic of ankylosing spondylitis blood was a TCR beta motif of under 10 highly homologous variants. Disease-linked clones reportedly concentrated significantly in matched ankylosing spondylitis synovial fluid.

Making use of molecular barcodes, quantitative 5'-RACE generated TCR beta libraries. MiXCR, applied by TCRdb to the 5' RACE reads, yields one record per CDR3 protein. Of about 250,000 distinct CDR3 sequences listed, roughly 25% were seen once; the top ten hold approximately 0.61%. There are many counts of this clonotype. Its specificity is not known. There are 15 residues in the CDR3. Germline CDR1 is LGHDT and CDR2 is YNNKEL (reference sequence). V shed 4 bases, J shed 2 bases, and the junction held 6 bases outside the gene matches. V is TRBV3-1 and J is TRBJ2-3; TRBD1 matches at 7 bases. The sequencing input was blood, either unsorted or a sorted T cell fraction (not recorded which). The source is a male donor with ankylosing spondylitis or in good health (not recorded which). Here the CDR3 DNA reads TGTGCCAGCAGCCGACGGGACAGATTCACAGATACGCAGTATTTT. This sequence encodes CASSRRDRFTDTQYF.